The T cell receptor (beta chain) described here comes from a study of T cells in Graves' hyperthyroidism and ophthalmopathy. Turning to the study itself: Peripheral blood was acquired at first diagnosis, ahead of any therapy whatsoever. The study, taken as a whole, reports: Most thyroid clonotypes expanded above 0.001 were also detected in blood.

Every diagnosis used clinical symptoms, serum thyroxine and TRAb, thyroid ultrasound and orbital computed tomography. The authors took PBMCs from 10 ml fresh peripheral blood. As to this clonotype: What it recognizes is unknown.

Authors of the study amplified TCR beta CDR3 regions from RNA transcripts. HTBI primers drove first-round RT-PCR of the TCR CDR3. Each CDR3 protein gets one entry after TCRdb re-called the multiplex PCR reads with MiXCR. The sample includes approximately 610,000 distinct CDR3 sequences, roughly 17% of them seen just once. The CDR3 has 12 amino acids. Trimming pared 10 bases from V and 1 base from J, leaving 10 bases between. Germline CDR1 and CDR2: ENHRY and SYGVKD. The source is a woman aged 18-35 years with Graves' hyperthyroidism. The V call is TRBV10-3, the J call TRBJ2-5; a weak D match, TRBD1 (6 bases). Sequencing was carried out using blood. Written as DNA, the CDR3 is TGTGCCACGCTGGACAGCCAAGAGACCCAGTACTTC. Translated: CATLDSQETQYF.